This T cell receptor (beta chain) was identified during a study of identical twins. General study results and limits: It was possible that invariant MAIT and iNKT cells partly confounded the zero-insertion analyses.

TCRdb re-analysed the 5' RACE reads in MiXCR, keeping a single row per CDR3 protein. The data show a few hundred thousand distinct CDR3 sequences, roughly 9.5% seen once. Germline V lookup: CDR1 SGHDN, CDR2 FVKESK. Trimming left V 1 base short and J 6 bases short, with 10 bases between. There are 13 residues in the CDR3. As regards this clonotype: Its antigen is not known.

Among all donors, each was a healthy Caucasian. These data were also filed under a second study, of yellow fever vaccine responses in identical twins.

This receptor was obtained from a woman between 18 and 29 years old in good health. The chain links TRBV14 to TRBJ2-7; a possible D gene is TRBD1 (6 bases). The sample comprised PBMCs. CDR3 coding DNA: TGTGCCAGCAGCCAAGTAGCAGGGGCCGAGCAGTACTTC. Its translation: CASSQVAGAEQYF.